This section outlines one TCR beta chain sequence together with its context. Its antigen is not identified. The entry originates in a study of blood T cells in healthy people across ages. Whole-study results and caveats: TCR beta diversity correlated strongly with naive T cell percentage. Significant beta diversity loss was already apparent by age roughly 44, declining roughly linearly.

The CDR3 runs 18 residues. Germline V gene data show CDR1 as SGHTA and CDR2 as FQGNSA. After removal of 4 bases from V and 7 bases from J, the junction contained 11 bases not matched to a gene. Next came a second PCR, run for roughly 6 to 11 cycles, which used a sample-barcoded 5' primer along with a J-beta primer mix. TCRdb re-derived calls from the 5' RACE reads in MiXCR, one entry per CDR3 protein. The table has 1.5 million to 2 million distinct CDR3 sequences, roughly 27% seen once; the top ten hold 7.7%. This rearrangement joins TRBV7-2 to TRBJ2-2; 14 bases align to TRBD2. The clonotype comes from a woman under 40 in good health. The material sequenced was blood. The CDR3 nucleotides are TGTGCCAGCAGCTCCGTCAGGGGACTAGCGGGAGCAGGCGGGGAGCTGTTTTTT. As protein: CASSSVRGLAGAGGELFF.